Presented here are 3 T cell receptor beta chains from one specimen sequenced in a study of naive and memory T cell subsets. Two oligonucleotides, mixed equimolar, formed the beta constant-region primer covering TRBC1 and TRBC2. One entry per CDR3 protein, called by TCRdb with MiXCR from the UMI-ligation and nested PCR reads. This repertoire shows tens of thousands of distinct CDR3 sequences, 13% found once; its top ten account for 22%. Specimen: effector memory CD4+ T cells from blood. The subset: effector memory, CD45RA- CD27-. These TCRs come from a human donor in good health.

This CDR3 reads CASSLLTGRWETQYF. The DNA for the CDR3 is TGTGCCAGCAGCCTATTGACAGGGAGGTGGGAGACCCAGTACTTC. The genes are TRBV7-2 and TRBJ2-5, with D possibly TRBD1 on 7 matching bases. The CDR3 contains 15 residues. Trimming took 5 bases from V and 5 from J, leaving 18 bases between them. CDR1 and CDR2 (germline): SGHTA, FQGNSA. Filled out from reference TRBV7-2 and TRBJ2-5, the complete variable domain reads GAGVSQSPSNKVTEKGKDVELRCDPISGHTALYWYRQSLGQGLEFLIYFQGNSAPDKSGLPSDRFSAERTGGSVSTLTIQRTQQEDSAVYLCASSLLTGRWETQYFGPGTRLLVL.

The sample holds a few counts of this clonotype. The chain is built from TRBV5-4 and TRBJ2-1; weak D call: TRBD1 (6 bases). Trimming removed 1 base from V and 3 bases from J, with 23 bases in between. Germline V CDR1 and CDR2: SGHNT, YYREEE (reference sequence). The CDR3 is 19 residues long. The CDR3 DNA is TGTGCCAGCAGCTTGTCCGTTTTGATGGACAGTAAGGGCTACAATGAGCAGTTCTTC. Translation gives CASSLSVLMDSKGYNEQFF.

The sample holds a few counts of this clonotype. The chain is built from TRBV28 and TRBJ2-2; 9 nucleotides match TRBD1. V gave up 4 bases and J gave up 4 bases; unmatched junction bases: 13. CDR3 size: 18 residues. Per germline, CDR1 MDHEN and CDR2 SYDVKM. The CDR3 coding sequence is TGTGCCAGCAGTTCACTTCTGGCGTGGACAGGGGTCACCGGGGAGCTGTTTTTT. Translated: CASSSLLAWTGVTGELFF.